This T cell receptor (beta chain) was documented in a study of cytomegalovirus exposure and HLA in healthy donors. Study details: Earlier, fewer than 140 million unique TCR beta sequences were recovered from approximately 180 million T cells by an analysis. General study points: Cytomegalovirus association was listed for about 160 TCR beta chains. Sequencing likely caused a cluster of highly shared sequence variants. Within a later analysis, the majority of CMV-associated TCR beta chains appeared HLA-restricted.

It was with 60 Vbeta and 13 Jbeta primers that the PCR ran. Measured with immunoSEQ multiplex PCR; TCRdb has only the in-frame clones, and not every one. Across just under 65,000 clones, the top ten clones capture around 15% of the sample. A remark on this clone: The antigen remains undetermined.

Sequenced: PBMCs. This TCR came from a boy aged 5-17 years in good health and CMV-seronegative.

The CDR3 spells CASSEADRTNGYTF. The CDR3 DNA is TGTGCCAGCAGTGAAGCGGACAGGACAAATGGCTACACCTTC. This sequence joins TRBV2 and TRBJ1-2; the match to TRBD1 covers 7 bases. The CDR3 loop spans 14 amino acids. CDR1 is SNHLY, CDR2 FYNNEI, per germline. The trim removed 0 bases at V and 6 bases at J, leaving 4 bases unmatched.